Presented here are 4 T cell receptor beta chains from one specimen sequenced in a study of cytomegalovirus exposure and HLA in healthy donors. The PCR contained 60 Vbeta and 13 Jbeta primers. Clones were read by immunoSEQ multiplex PCR, and TCRdb kept only the in-frame ones, dropping some. Of 200,000 to 250,000 clones detected, around 80% appear once; the ten largest clones hold roughly 7.4%. What was sequenced was PBMCs. These receptors were obtained from an older woman in good health and CMV-seropositive.

This clone came up a few times. Here the CDR3 omits its conserved ending phenylalanine or tryptophan, so a read error is the likely source. No DNA is shown, since the ends of the CDR3 on it are uncertain; the CDR3 is the one TCRdb lists. This chain uses TRBV27 with TRBJ2-7; TRBD2 is the table's D call, not checked against the DNA. The CDR3 spans 13 residues, counting both ends. Germline V gives CDR1 MNHEY, CDR2 SMNVEV (reference sequence). The CDR3 region is CASSSRPGTSGSI.

This chain connects TRBV11-3 to TRBJ1-1; weak D call: TRBD1 (6 bases). The length of the CDR3 is 13 residues. Germline CDR1 SGHNT, CDR2 YENEEA. Trimming took 1 base from V and 11 from J, leaving 14 bases between them. CDR3 residues: CASSLAGQNSAFF. The CDR3 DNA reads as TGTGCCAGCAGCTTAGCCGGACAGAATAGTGCTTTCTTT.

The rearrangement joins TRBV11-2 to TRBJ1-3; D gene uncertain. Trimming removed 5 bases from V and 0 bases from J, with 11 bases in between. Per germline, CDR1 SGHAT and CDR2 FQNNGV. This CDR3 contains 15 residues. CDR3 in DNA: TGTGCCAGCAGCGATCGAGGGAGCTCTGGAAACACCATATATTTT. Encoded protein: CASSDRGSSGNTIYF.

The J gene is TRBJ2-7, the V gene TRBV4-1; D is perhaps TRBD1 (6 bases). Germline assignment: CDR1 MGHRA and CDR2 YSYEKL. Trimming left V 3 bases short and J 2 bases short, with 14 bases between. The CDR3 runs 15 residues. CDR3 sequence: CASSQYRGTTYEQYF. The CDR3, as DNA: TGCGCCAGCAGCCAGTATAGGGGGACCACCTACGAGCAGTACTTC.